The clone carrying this T cell receptor beta chain was counted a single time. PCR involved 60 Vbeta and 13 Jbeta primers. Produced via immunoSEQ multiplex PCR; TCRdb's table is partial and in-frame only. The sample has 110,000 or so clones; over 75% are singletons. The CDR3 spans 15 residues. Germline assignment: CDR1 MNHNY and CDR2 SVGAGI (reference sequence). J was trimmed by 5 bases and V by 7 bases; bases with no gene match: 11. This sample was included in a study of cytomegalovirus exposure and HLA in healthy donors. The clonotype comes from a middle-aged woman in good health and CMV-seropositive. The specimen sequenced was PBMCs. The chain is built from TRBV6-6 and TRBJ2-7, with 10 bases that match TRBD1. Here the CDR3 reads CASIARDRGWNEQYF. CDR3 DNA: TGTGCCAGCATCGCCCGGGACAGGGGTTGGAACGAGCAGTACTTC.